The 25 T cell receptor beta chains below all came from one sample that was sequenced in a study of cytotoxic CD8 clonotypes in ibrutinib-treated CLL. The method was immunoSEQ multiplex PCR; TCRdb's version includes in-frame clones alone and lacks a portion of them. Among 300,000 to 350,000 clones listed, almost 80% were seen once. Material: PBMCs, obtained before ibrutinib treatment. Every receptor here comes from a human donor with chronic lymphocytic leukemia.

The count of this clone is one. The CDR3 bases are TGTGCCATCAGTGAATCTCAGACTTACGAGCAGTACTTC. Translated, it gives CAISESQTYEQYF. The V gene is TRBV10-3, the J gene TRBJ2-7; D unclear. V gave up 3 bases and J gave up 4 bases, with 10 bases separating them. The length of the CDR3 is 13 residues. Germline V gives CDR1 ENHRY, CDR2 SYGVKD.

V is TRBV5-1 and J is TRBJ2-6; no firm D call. Germline CDR1 and CDR2: SGHRS and YFSETQ. The CDR3 sequence is 14 residues long. V was shortened by 4 bases and J by 0 bases, with 5 bases between the two germline ends. In DNA, the CDR3 is TGCGCCAGCAGCGAGAACTCTGGGGCCAACGTCCTGACTTTC. Amino acids: CASSENSGANVLTF. The full variable domain, rest sourced from reference TRBV5-1 and TRBJ2-6, is KAGVTQTPRYLIKTRGQQVTLSCSPISGHRSVSWYQQTPGQGLQFLFEYFSETQRNKGNFPGRFSGRQFSNSRSEMNVSTLELGDSALYLCASSENSGANVLTFGAGSRLTVL.

CDR3 residues: CASSSTGAWNYGYTF. The CDR3 bases are TGTGCCAGCAGCTCGACAGGGGCTTGGAACTATGGCTACACCTTC. This chain joins TRBV7-2 and TRBJ1-2; the match to TRBD1 covers 8 bases. The V segment lost 4 bases and the J segment 2 bases; nucleotides outside the gene matches: 6. The CDR3 has 15 residues. CDR1 SGHTA and CDR2 FQGNSA come from the germline V gene.

J is TRBJ2-5 and V is TRBV11-2, with 8 bases aligning to TRBD1. V lost 1 base, J lost 7 bases, and 11 bases stayed unmatched. Germline V gene sequence: CDR1 SGHAT, CDR2 FQNNGV. The CDR3 length is 16 residues. In DNA, the CDR3 is TGTGCCAGCAGCTTAGTCAGGGGGCGCGGGTTTGTGACCCAGTACTTC. Protein sequence: CASSLVRGRGFVTQYF.

The chain combines TRBV10-3 with TRBJ2-6; TRBD1 matches 11 bases. Germline lookup yields CDR1 ENHRY and CDR2 SYGVKD. The junction had 7 bases not matched to a gene; V was cut back by 6 bases and J by 3 bases. The CDR3 covers 17 residues. This CDR3 is CAISADRGLGGANVLTF. CDR3 bases: TGTGCCATCAGCGCGGACAGGGGGCTAGGTGGGGCCAACGTCCTGACTTTC.

The genes are TRBV18 and TRBJ2-7; perhaps TRBD1 as D (5 bases). The germline CDR1 and CDR2 sequences are KGHSH and LQKENI. With 2 bases removed from V and 6 bases from J, the gap between germline ends came to 11 bases. The CDR3 spans 13 residues. CDR3 coding DNA: TGTGCCAGCTCACCAGGGTCCCAGGGCGAGCAGTACTTC. Amino acids: CASSPGSQGEQYF.

The chain links TRBV25-1 to TRBJ1-1; maybe TRBD1 (5 bases). The CDR3 runs 12 residues. The ends were cut back, 5 bases at V and 4 bases at J, with 8 bases in the middle. Germline-derived CDR1 and CDR2 are MGHDK and SYGVNS. The CDR3 DNA sequence: TGTGCCAGCAGTAGGGGAGCCACTGAAGCTTTCTTT. The encoded protein is CASSRGATEAFF.

This chain connects TRBV6-6 to TRBJ1-2; D might be TRBD1 (6 bases). V dropped 8 bases and J dropped 3 bases, with 16 bases sitting between them. From germline, CDR1 is MNHNY and CDR2 SVGAGI (reference sequence). This CDR3 has 14 residues. The CDR3 DNA is TGTGCCAGCCGGCCAGGGGATAGGTACTATGGCTACACCTTC. Translation gives CASRPGDRYYGYTF.

This rearrangement joins TRBV4-3 to TRBJ2-1; perhaps TRBD2 as D (5 bases). CDR1 and CDR2 (germline): LGHNA, YSLEER. The CDR3 is 15 amino acids. V was pared by 0 bases and J by 3 bases, with 9 bases between. CDR3 sequence: CASSQDRAVYNEQFF. DNA for the CDR3: TGCGCCAGCAGCCAAGATCGAGCGGTCTACAATGAGCAGTTCTTC.

DNA for the CDR3: TGTGCCAGCTCACCACCCTCTTCAAGCAGAATTGGAGAAAAACTGTTTTTT. Amino acids: CASSPPSSSRIGEKLFF. The chain employs TRBV18 and TRBJ1-4; no reliable D call. The length of the CDR3 is 17 residues. Per the germline V gene, CDR1 is KGHSH and CDR2 is LQKENI. The V and J ends lost 0 bases and 8 bases respectively, with 19 bases between them. The entire variable domain, with the rest obtained from reference TRBV18 and TRBJ1-4, is as follows: NAGVMQNPRHLVRRRGQEARLRCSPMKGHSHVYWYRQLPEEGLKFMVYLQKENIIDESGMPKERFSAEFPKEGPSILRIQQVVRGDSAAYFCASSPPSSSRIGEKLFFGSGTQLSVL.

Many counts were recorded for this clone. Other DNA sequences in this sample translate to the same CDR3. The rearrangement joins TRBV20-1 to TRBJ1-1; D perhaps matches TRBD1 (6 bases). CDR3 length: 11 residues. The V end was cut by 6 bases, the J end by 7 bases, with 12 bases between. Germline lookup yields CDR1 DFQATT and CDR2 SNEGSKA (reference sequence). CDR3 amino acids: CSATGRSEAFF. CDR3 bases: TGCAGTGCGACAGGCCGAAGTGAAGCTTTCTTT.

This chain connects TRBV7-9 to TRBJ2-1; D remains unclear. V was cut by 6 bases and J by 4 bases, with 16 bases left in between. CDR1 and CDR2 from the germline V gene are SEHNR and FQNEAQ (reference sequence). This CDR3 is built from 15 residues. CDR3 amino acids: CASSWPIGQYNEQFF. The DNA for the CDR3 is TGTGCCAGCAGTTGGCCGATTGGGCAATACAATGAGCAGTTCTTC.

The DNA for the CDR3 is TGTGCCAGCAGTTACAGGGAGAACCAGCCCCAGCATTTT. As protein: CASSYRENQPQHF. The chain uses TRBV6-5 and TRBJ1-5; D gene ambiguous. Germline-derived CDR1 and CDR2 are MNHEY and SVGAGI. The CDR3 is 13 amino acids. Trimming stripped 2 bases from V and 7 bases from J, with 9 bases between.

This sequence joins TRBV29-1 and TRBJ2-1, with D maybe TRBD2 (5 bases). CDR3 length: 12 residues. Germline CDR1 SQVTM, CDR2 ANQGSEA. Trimming shortened V by 4 bases and J by 9 bases, and 13 bases separated the two germline ends. The CDR3 DNA reads as TGCAGCGTTGTTGGTGACCGGGGTGAGCAGTTCTTC. Translation: CSVVGDRGEQFF.

This rearrangement joins TRBV30 to TRBJ2-1, with TRBD2 identical over 14 bases. Germline CDR1 GTSNPN, CDR2 SVGIG (reference sequence). This CDR3 spans 21 amino acids. Germline trimming cut 3 bases from V and 4 bases from J; bases unmatched to any gene: 20. CDR3 amino acids: CAWSPAPATTSGRDNYNEQFF. The CDR3, as DNA: TGTGCCTGGAGCCCCGCCCCGGCTACGACTAGCGGGAGGGATAATTACAATGAGCAGTTCTTC.

V and J are TRBV10-2 and TRBJ1-5, with D possibly being TRBD1 (5 bases). This CDR3 region has 15 residues. The germline V gene encodes CDR1 WSHSY and CDR2 SAAADI. V lost 3 bases and J 5 bases, leaving 14 bases between the germline ends. The DNA of the CDR3 is TGCGCCAGCAGTGATGACAGCCCATACTATCAGCCCCAGCATTTT. Translation: CASSDDSPYYQPQHF.

This clone has only a few counts. This rearrangement joins TRBV5-6 to TRBJ2-5; 9 bases line up with TRBD2. Germline CDR1 and CDR2: SGHDT and YYEEEE. The V segment lost 5 bases and the J segment 4 bases; nucleotides outside the gene matches: 12. This CDR3 contains 16 residues. CDR3: CASSPRRFSGRETQYF. CDR3 nucleotides: TGTGCCAGCAGTCCCCGGAGGTTTAGCGGGAGAGAGACCCAGTACTTC.

The chain is built from TRBV4-2 and TRBJ2-1; TRBD1 might be the D (6 bases). Trimming stripped 6 bases from V and 0 bases from J, with 15 bases between. Germline values: CDR1 LGHNA, CDR2 YNFKEQ. The CDR3 totals 16 residues. CDR3 coding DNA: TGTGCCAGCAGAAAAGGGCACAGGGACTCCTACAATGAGCAGTTCTTC. Translating it yields CASRKGHRDSYNEQFF.

V usage is TRBV19 and J usage is TRBJ2-3; D ambiguous. Trimming left V 1 base short and J 10 bases short, with 9 bases between. CDR3 length equals 12 residues. Germline assignment: CDR1 LNHDA and CDR2 SQIVND (reference sequence). CDR3 in amino acids: CASSIVKGAQYF. The CDR3 DNA reads TGTGCCAGTAGTATAGTTAAGGGTGCGCAGTATTTT.

Here the CDR3 DNA reads TGTGCCAGCATATCTCCCAATGAGCAGTTCTTC. Translated, it gives CASISPNEQFF. The V gene is TRBV28, the J gene TRBJ2-1; D is undetermined. CDR3 size: 11 residues. CDR1 and CDR2 (germline): MDHEN, SYDVKM. V gave up 7 bases and J gave up 6 bases, with 7 bases separating them.

The chain combines TRBV5-1 with TRBJ2-5; D possibly corresponds to TRBD1 (6 bases). CDR1 is SGHRS, CDR2 YFSETQ, per germline. V was clipped by 0 bases and J by 5 bases, with 14 bases between them. This CDR3 region has 15 residues. Here the CDR3 DNA reads TGCGCCAGCAGCTTGGTTTCAGGGGTAGCGGAGACCCAGTACTTC. This encodes CASSLVSGVAETQYF.

The gene calls are TRBV4-1 and TRBJ2-7; TRBD1 is a possible D gene (5 bases). The length of the CDR3 is 15 residues. Per the germline V gene, CDR1 is MGHRA and CDR2 is YSYEKL. V was pared by 0 bases and J by 1 base, with 10 bases between. In nucleotides, the CDR3 is TGCGCCAGCAGCCAAGAATTTGGGGCATCCTACGAGCAGTACTTC. Translation gives CASSQEFGASYEQYF.

This clone was observed a few times. The chain is built from TRBV9 and TRBJ2-7; no definite D call. V gave up 0 bases and J gave up 5 bases, with 9 bases separating them. CDR3 length: 13 amino acids. Germline CDR1 and CDR2: SGDLS and YYNGEE. CDR3 in DNA: TGTGCCAGCAGCGTAGGGGGTACTGACGAGCAGTACTTC. This codes for CASSVGGTDEQYF.

V usage is TRBV7-2 and J usage is TRBJ1-3; D is perhaps TRBD1 (6 bases). The germline gives CDR1 SGHTA, CDR2 FQGNSA. This CDR3 is built from 16 residues. Deletions cut 7 bases from V and 2 bases from J, with 18 bases between. Here the CDR3 reads CASTPKTGFTGNTIYF. For the CDR3, the DNA is TGTGCCAGCACCCCAAAGACAGGATTCACTGGAAACACCATATATTTT.

The chain has TRBV30 and TRBJ1-6; a possible D gene is TRBD1 (6 bases). Germline V gene sequence: CDR1 GTSNPN, CDR2 SVGIG (reference sequence). V was trimmed by 5 bases and J by 5 bases, leaving 10 bases between them. The CDR3 totals 13 residues. For the CDR3, the DNA is TGTGCCTGGGCGGACAGTAATAATTCACCCCTCCACTTT. Translating gives CAWADSNNSPLHF.